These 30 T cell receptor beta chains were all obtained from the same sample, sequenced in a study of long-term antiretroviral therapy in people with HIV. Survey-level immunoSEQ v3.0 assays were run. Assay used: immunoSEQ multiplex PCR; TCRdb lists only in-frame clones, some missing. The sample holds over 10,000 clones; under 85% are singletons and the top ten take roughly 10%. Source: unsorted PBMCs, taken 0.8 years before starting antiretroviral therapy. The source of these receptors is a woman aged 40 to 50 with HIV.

Here the CDR3 DNA reads TGTGCCAGCAGCTCAGGGGTTGGGTCCCAGCATTTT. Amino acids: CASSSGVGSQHF. This chain links TRBV7-9 with TRBJ1-5, with D maybe TRBD1 (6 bases). Trimming stripped 4 bases from V and 11 bases from J, with 12 bases between. This CDR3 comprises 12 residues. Germline CDR1 reads SEHNR; CDR2 reads FQNEAQ (reference sequence).

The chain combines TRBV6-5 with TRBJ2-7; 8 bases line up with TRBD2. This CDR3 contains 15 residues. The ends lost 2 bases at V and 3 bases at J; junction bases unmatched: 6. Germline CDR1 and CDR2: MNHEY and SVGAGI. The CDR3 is CASSYGTSGRYEQYF. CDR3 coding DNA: TGTGCCAGCAGTTACGGTACTAGCGGCCGCTACGAGCAGTACTTC.

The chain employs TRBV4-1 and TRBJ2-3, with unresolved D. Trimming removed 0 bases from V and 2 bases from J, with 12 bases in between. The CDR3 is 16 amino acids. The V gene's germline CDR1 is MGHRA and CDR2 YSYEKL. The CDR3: CASSQDRATYTDTQYF. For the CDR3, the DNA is TGCGCCAGCAGCCAAGATCGCGCTACATACACAGATACGCAGTATTTT.

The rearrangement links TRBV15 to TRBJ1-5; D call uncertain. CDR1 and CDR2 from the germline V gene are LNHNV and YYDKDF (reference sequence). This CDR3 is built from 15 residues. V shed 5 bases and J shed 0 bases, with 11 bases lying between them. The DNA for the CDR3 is TGTGCCACCAGCGATCTTGGGGTTAGCAATCAGCCCCAGCATTTT. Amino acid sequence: CATSDLGVSNQPQHF.

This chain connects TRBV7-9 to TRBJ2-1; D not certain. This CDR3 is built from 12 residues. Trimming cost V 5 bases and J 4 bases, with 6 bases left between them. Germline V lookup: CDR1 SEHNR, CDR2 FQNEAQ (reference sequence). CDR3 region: CASSPGYNEQFF. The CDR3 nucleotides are TGTGCCAGCAGCCCGGGTTACAATGAGCAGTTCTTC.

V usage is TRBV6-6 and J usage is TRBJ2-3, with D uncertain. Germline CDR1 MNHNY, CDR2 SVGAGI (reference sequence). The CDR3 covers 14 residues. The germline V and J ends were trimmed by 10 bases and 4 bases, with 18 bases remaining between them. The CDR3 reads CATQLRALADTQYF. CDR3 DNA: TGTGCCACCCAGCTTAGGGCTTTGGCAGATACGCAGTATTTT.

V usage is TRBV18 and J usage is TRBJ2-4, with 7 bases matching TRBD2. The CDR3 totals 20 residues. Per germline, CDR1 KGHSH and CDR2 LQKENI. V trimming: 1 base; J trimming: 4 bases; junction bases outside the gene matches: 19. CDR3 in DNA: TGTGCCAGCTCACCACTTAACCTAGCGGTATTTGGCGGAATAAAAAACATTCAGTACTTC. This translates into CASSPLNLAVFGGIKNIQYF.

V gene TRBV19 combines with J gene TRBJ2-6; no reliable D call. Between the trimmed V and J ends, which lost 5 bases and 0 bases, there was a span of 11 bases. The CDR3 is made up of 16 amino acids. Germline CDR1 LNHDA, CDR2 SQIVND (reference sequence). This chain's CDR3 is CASSDAPVSGANVLTF. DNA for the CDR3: TGTGCCAGTAGTGACGCACCGGTCTCTGGGGCCAACGTCCTGACTTTC.

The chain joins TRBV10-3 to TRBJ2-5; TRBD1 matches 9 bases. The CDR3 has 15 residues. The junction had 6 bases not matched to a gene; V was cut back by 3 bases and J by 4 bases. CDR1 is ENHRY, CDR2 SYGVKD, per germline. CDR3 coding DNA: TGTGCCATCAGTGACTTCGGACAGGGGAGAGAGACCCAGTACTTC. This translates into CAISDFGQGRETQYF.

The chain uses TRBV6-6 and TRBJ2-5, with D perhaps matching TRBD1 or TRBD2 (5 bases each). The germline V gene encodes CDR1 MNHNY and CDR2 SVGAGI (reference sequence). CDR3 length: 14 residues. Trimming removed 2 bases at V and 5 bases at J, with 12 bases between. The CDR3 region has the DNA TGTGCCAGCAGTTACCCCGGGGCAGGGGAGACCCAGTACTTC. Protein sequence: CASSYPGAGETQYF.

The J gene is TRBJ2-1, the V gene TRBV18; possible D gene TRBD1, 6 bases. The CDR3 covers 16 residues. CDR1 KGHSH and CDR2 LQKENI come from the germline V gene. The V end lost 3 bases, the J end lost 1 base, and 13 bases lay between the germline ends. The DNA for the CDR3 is TGTGCCAGCTCACCTTCCCGGGACAAATCCTACAATGAGCAGTTCTTC. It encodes CASSPSRDKSYNEQFF.

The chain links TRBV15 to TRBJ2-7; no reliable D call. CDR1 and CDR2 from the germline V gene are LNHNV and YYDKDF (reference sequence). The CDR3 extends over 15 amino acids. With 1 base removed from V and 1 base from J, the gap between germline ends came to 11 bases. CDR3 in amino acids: CATSRGGIGSYEQYF. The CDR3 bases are TGTGCCACCAGCAGAGGAGGAATCGGGTCCTACGAGCAGTACTTC.

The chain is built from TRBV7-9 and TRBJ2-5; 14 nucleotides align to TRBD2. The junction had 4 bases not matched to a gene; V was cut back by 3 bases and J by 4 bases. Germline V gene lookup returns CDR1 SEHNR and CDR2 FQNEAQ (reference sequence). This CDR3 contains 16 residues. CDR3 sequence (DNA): TGTGCCAGCAGCTTTGGACTAGCGGGAGGTAGAGAGACCCAGTACTTC. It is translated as CASSFGLAGGRETQYF.

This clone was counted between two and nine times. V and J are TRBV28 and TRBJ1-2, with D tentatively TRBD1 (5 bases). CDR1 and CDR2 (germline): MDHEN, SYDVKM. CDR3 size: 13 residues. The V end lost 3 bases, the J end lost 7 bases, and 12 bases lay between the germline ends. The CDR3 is CASSLSNGGGYTF. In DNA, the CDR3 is TGTGCCAGCAGTTTGTCGAATGGGGGTGGCTACACCTTC.

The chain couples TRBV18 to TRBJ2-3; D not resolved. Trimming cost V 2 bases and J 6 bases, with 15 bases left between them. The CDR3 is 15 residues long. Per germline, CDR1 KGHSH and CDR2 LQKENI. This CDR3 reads CASSPGLTEGDTQYF. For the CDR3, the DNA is TGTGCCAGCTCACCAGGCCTTACGGAAGGGGATACGCAGTATTTT. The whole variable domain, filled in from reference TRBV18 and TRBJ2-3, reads NAGVMQNPRHLVRRRGQEARLRCSPMKGHSHVYWYRQLPEEGLKFMVYLQKENIIDESGMPKERFSAEFPKEGPSILRIQQVVRGDSAAYFCASSPGLTEGDTQYFGPGTRLTVL.

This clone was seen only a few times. CDR3 protein: CASSTPGQPQHF. DNA of the CDR3: TGTGCCAGCAGTACCCCAGGTCAGCCCCAGCATTTT. The chain joins TRBV6-6 to TRBJ1-5; the D is unclear. The CDR3 loop spans 12 amino acids. Germline CDR1 MNHNY, CDR2 SVGAGI (reference sequence). Trimming took off 5 bases at V and 6 bases at J, with 8 bases between the two ends.

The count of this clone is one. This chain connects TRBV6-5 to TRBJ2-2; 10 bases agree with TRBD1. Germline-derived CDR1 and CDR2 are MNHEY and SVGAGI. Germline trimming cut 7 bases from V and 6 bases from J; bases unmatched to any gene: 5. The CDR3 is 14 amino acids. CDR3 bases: TGTGCCAGCAAGACAGGGGGCTTCCCCGGGGAGCTGTTTTTT. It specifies CASKTGGFPGELFF.

The CDR3, as DNA: TGTGCCAGTATCTCGCAGCTGAACACTGAAGCTTTCTTT. It translates to CASISQLNTEAFF. The chain couples TRBV19 to TRBJ1-1; D is ambiguous. Trimming cost V 7 bases and J 0 bases, with 9 bases left between them. This CDR3 contains 13 residues. Germline CDR1 and CDR2: LNHDA and SQIVND (reference sequence).

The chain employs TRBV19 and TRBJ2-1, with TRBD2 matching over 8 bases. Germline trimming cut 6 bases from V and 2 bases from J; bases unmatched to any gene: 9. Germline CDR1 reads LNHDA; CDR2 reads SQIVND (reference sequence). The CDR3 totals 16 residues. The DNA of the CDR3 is TGTGCCAGTAGCCCCTTTAGCGGGATTGCCTACAATGAGCAGTTCTTC. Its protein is CASSPFSGIAYNEQFF. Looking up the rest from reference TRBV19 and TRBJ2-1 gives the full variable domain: DGGITQSPKYLFRKEGQNVTLSCEQNLNHDAMYWYRQDPGQGLRLIYYSQIVNDFQKGDIAEGYSVSREKKESFPLTVTSAQKNPTAFYLCASSPFSGIAYNEQFFGPGTRLTVL.

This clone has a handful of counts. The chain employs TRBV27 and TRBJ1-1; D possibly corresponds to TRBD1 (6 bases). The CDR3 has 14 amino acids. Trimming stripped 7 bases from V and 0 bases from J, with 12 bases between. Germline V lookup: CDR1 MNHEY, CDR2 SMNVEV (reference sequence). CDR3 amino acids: CASNATGLNTEAFF. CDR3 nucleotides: TGTGCCAGCAACGCTACAGGGTTGAACACTGAAGCTTTCTTT.

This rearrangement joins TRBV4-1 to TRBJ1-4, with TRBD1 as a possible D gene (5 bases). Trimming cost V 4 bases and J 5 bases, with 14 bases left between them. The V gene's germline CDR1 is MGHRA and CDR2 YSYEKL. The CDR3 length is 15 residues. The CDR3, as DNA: TGCGCCAGCAGCCTCACCGCGCAGGGAAATGAAAAACTGTTTTTT. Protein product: CASSLTAQGNEKLFF.

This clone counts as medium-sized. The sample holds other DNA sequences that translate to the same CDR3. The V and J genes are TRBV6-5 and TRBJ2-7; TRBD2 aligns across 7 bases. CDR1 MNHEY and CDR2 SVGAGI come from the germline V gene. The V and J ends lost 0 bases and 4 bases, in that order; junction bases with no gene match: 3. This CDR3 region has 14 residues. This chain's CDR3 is CASSYSLAEYEQYF. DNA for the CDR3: TGTGCCAGCAGTTACTCCCTAGCGGAATACGAGCAGTACTTC.

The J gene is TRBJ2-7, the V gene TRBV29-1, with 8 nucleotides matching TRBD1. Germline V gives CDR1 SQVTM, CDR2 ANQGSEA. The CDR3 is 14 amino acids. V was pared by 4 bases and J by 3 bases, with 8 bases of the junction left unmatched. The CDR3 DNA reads TGCAGCGTTGTGGGACAGGATGAGGACTACGAGCAGTACTTC. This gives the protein CSVVGQDEDYEQYF.

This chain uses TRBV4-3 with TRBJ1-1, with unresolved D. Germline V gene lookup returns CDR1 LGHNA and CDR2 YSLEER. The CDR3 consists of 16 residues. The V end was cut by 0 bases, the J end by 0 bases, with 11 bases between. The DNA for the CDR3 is TGCGCCAGCAGCCAAGAGGCCGGTCGGATGAACACTGAAGCTTTCTTT. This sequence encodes CASSQEAGRMNTEAFF.

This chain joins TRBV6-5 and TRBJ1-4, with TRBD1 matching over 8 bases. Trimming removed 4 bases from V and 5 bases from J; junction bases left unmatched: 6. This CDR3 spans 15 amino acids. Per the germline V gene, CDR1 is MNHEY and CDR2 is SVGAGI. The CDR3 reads CASSSAGGSNEKLFF. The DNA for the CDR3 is TGTGCCAGCAGTTCCGCAGGGGGCTCCAATGAAAAACTGTTTTTT.

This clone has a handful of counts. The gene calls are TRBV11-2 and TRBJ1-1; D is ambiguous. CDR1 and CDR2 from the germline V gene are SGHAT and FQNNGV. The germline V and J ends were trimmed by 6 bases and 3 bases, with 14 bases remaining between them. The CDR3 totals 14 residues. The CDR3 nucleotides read TGTGCCAGCAGTTTAAACTATGGTGACACTGAAGCTTTCTTT. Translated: CASSLNYGDTEAFF.

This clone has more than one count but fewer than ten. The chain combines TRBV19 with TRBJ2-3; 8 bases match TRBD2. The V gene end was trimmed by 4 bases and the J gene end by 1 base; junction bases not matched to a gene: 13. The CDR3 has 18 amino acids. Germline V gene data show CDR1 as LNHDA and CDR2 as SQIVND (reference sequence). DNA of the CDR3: TGTGCCAGTAGTACAATCATATCACTAGCGGTTGGCACAGATACGCAGTATTTT. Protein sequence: CASSTIISLAVGTDTQYF.

CDR3 in amino acids: CASRKTGGRETQYF. CDR3 nucleotide sequence: TGCGCCAGCAGAAAGACAGGGGGGCGGGAGACCCAGTACTTC. V gene TRBV5-1 combines with J gene TRBJ2-5, with TRBD1 matching 9 bases. CDR1 SGHRS and CDR2 YFSETQ come from the germline V gene. The CDR3 loop spans 14 amino acids. With V trimmed by 5 bases and J by 5 bases, 7 bases remained unmatched. The variable domain in full, completed from reference TRBV5-1 and TRBJ2-5, reads KAGVTQTPRYLIKTRGQQVTLSCSPISGHRSVSWYQQTPGQGLQFLFEYFSETQRNKGNFPGRFSGRQFSNSRSEMNVSTLELGDSALYLCASRKTGGRETQYFGPGTRLLVL.

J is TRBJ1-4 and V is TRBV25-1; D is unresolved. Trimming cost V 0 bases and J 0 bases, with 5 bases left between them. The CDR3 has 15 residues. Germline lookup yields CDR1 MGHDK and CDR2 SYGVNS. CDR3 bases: TGTGCCAGCAGTGAATATGGGGCAACTAATGAAAAACTGTTTTTT. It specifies CASSEYGATNEKLFF.

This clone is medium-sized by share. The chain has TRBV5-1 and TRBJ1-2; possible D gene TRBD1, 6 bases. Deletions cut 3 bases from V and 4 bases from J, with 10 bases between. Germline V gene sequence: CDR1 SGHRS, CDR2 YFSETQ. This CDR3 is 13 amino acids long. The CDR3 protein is CASSWDKSYGYTF. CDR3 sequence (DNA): TGCGCCAGCAGCTGGGACAAATCCTATGGCTACACCTTC.